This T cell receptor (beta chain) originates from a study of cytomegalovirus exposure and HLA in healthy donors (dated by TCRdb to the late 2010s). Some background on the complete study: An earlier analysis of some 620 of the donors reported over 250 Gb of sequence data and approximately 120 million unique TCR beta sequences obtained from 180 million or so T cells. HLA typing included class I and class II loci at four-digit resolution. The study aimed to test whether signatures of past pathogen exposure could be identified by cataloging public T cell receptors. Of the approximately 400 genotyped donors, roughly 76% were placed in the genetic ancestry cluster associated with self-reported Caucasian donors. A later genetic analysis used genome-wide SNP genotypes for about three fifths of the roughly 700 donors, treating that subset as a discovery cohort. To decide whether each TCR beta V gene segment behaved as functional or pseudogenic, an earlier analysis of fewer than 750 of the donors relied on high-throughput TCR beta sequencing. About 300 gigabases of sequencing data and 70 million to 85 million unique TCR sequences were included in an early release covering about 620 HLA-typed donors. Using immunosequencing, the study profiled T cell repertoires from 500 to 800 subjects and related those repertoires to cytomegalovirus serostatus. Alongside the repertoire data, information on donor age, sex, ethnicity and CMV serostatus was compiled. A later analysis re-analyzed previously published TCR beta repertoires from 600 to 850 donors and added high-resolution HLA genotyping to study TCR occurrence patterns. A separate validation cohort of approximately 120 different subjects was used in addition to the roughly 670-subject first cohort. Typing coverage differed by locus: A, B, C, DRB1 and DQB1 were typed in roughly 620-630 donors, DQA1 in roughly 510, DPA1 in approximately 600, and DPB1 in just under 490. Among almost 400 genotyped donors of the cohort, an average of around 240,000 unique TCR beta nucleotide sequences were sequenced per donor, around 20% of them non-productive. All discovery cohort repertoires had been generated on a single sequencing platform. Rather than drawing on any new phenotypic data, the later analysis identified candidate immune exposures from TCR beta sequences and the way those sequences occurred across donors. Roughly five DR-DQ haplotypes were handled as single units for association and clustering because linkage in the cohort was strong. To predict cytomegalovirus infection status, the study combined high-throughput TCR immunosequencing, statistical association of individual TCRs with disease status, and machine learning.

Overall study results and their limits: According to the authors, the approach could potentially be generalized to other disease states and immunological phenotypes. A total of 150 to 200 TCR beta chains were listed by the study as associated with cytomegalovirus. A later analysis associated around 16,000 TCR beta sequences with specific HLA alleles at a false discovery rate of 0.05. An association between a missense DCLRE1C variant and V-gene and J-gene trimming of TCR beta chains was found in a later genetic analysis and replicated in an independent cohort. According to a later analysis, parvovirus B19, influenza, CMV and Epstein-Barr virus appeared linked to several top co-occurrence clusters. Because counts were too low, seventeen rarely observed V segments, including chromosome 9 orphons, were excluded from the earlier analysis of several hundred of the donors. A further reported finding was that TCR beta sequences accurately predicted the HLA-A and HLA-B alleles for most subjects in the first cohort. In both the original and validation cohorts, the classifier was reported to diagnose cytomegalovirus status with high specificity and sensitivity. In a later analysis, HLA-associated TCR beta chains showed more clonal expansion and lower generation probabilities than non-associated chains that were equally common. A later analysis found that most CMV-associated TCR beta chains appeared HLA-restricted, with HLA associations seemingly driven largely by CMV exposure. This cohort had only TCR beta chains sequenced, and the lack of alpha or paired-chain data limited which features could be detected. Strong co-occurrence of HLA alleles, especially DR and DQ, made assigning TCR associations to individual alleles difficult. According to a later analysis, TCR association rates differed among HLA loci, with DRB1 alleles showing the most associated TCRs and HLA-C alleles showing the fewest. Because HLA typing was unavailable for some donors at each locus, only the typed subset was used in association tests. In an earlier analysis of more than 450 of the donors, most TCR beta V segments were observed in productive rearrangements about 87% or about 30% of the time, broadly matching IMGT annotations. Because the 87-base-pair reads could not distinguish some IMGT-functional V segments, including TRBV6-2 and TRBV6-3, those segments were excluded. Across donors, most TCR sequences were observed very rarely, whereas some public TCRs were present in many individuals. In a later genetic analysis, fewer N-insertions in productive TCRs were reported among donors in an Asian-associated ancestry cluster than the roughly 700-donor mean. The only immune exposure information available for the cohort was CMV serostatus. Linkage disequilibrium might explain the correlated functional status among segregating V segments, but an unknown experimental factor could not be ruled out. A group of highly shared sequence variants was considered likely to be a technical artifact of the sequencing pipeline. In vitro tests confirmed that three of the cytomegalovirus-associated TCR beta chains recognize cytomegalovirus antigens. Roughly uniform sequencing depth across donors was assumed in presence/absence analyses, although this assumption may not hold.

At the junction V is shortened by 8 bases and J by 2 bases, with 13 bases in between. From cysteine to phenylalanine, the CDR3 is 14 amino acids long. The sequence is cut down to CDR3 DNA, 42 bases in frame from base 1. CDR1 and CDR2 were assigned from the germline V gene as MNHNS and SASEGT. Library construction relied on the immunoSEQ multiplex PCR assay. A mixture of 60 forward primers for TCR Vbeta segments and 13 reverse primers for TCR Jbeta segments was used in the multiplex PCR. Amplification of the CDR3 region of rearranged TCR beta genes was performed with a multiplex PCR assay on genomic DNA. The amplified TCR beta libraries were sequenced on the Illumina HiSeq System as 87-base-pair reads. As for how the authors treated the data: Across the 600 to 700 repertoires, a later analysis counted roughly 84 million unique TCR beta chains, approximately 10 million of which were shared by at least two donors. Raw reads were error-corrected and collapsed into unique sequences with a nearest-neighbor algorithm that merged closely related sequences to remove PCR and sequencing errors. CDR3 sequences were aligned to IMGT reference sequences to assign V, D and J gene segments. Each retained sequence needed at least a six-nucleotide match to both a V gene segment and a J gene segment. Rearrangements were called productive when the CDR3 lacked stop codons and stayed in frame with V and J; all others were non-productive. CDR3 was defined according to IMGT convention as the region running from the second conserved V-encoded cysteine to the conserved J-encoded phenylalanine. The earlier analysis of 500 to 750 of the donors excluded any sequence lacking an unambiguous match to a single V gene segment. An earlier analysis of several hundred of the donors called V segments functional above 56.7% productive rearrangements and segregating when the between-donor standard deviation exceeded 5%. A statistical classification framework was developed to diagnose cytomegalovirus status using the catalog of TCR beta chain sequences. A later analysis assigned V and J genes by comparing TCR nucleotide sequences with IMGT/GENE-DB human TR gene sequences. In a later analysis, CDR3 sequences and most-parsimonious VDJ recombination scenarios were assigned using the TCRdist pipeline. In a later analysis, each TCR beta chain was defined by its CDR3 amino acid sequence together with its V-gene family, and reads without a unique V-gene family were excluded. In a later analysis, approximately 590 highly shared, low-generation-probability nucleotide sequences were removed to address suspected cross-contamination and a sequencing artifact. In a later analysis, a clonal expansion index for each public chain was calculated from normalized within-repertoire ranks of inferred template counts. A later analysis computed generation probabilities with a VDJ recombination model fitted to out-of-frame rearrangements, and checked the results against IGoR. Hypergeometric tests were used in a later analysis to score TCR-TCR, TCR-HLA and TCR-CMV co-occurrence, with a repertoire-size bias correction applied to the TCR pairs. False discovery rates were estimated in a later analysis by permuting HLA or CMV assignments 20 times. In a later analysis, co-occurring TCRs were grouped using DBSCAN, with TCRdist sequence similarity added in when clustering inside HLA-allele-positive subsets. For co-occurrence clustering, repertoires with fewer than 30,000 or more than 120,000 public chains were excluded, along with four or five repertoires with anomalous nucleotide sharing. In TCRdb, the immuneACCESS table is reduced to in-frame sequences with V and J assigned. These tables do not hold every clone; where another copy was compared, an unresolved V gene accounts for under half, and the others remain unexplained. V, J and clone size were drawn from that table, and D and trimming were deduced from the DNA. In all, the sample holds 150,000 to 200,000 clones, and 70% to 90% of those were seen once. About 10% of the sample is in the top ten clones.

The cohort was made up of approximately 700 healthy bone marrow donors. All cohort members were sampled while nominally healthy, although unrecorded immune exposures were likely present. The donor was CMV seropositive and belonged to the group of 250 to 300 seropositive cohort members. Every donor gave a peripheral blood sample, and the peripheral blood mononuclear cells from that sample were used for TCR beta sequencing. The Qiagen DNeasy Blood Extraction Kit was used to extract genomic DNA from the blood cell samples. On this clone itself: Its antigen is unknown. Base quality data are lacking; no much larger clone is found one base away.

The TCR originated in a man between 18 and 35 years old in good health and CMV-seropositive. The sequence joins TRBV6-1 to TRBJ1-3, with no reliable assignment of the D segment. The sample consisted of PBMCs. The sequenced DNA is TGTGCCAGCGAGATGCTCGGTGCTGGAAACACCATATATTTT. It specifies CASEMLGAGNTIYF.